The rows below give T cell receptor beta chains drawn from one sample of a study of blood T cells in healthy people across ages. TCRdb re-derived calls from the 5' RACE reads in MiXCR, one entry per CDR3 protein. This table has over 950,000 distinct CDR3 sequences, around two fifths appearing once. Source material: blood. The receptors here all came from a young man in good health. Each CDR3 is given with its conserved first and last residue. The order of the fields is CDR3 protein, CDR3 DNA, J gene, V gene, D gene, clone size. D genes are given only for firm matches. Size is stated for part of the rows, as once, few or many counts, or as a class when the clone is expanded.

CDR3 protein: CASRGSRTDSAAYSTEAFF
CDR3 DNA: TGTGCCAGCAGAGGGTCACGTACAGACAGCGCCGCGTACTCCACTGAAGCTTTCTTT
J gene: TRBJ1-1
V gene: TRBV12-3/TRBV12-4
D gene: -
clone size: -

CDR3 protein: CASRRGGTTDTQYF
CDR3 DNA: TGTGCCAGCAGACGCGGGGGGACCACAGATACGCAGTATTTT
J gene: TRBJ2-3
V gene: TRBV25-1
D gene: TRBD2
clone size: few

CDR3 protein: CASSLDWANTEAFF
CDR3 DNA: TGTGCCAGCAGCTTAGATTGGGCGAACACTGAAGCTTTCTTT
J gene: TRBJ1-1
V gene: TRBV7-2
D gene: -
clone size: -

CDR3 protein: CASSLTPSNTGELFF
CDR3 DNA: TGTGCCAGCAGTTTAACACCCTCGAACACCGGGGAGCTGTTTTTT
J gene: TRBJ2-2
V gene: TRBV27
D gene: -
clone size: once

CDR3 protein: CASSSLGIRYEQYF
CDR3 DNA: TGTGCCAGCAGTAGCCTGGGCATTAGATACGAGCAGTACTTC
J gene: TRBJ2-7
V gene: TRBV28
D gene: -
clone size: -

CDR3 protein: CASRPTLADEQFF
CDR3 DNA: TGTGCCAGCAGGCCGACCTTAGCCGATGAGCAGTTCTTC
J gene: TRBJ2-1
V gene: TRBV2
D gene: -
clone size: many

CDR3 protein: CASSHRPSQQGGTGELFF
CDR3 DNA: TGCGCCAGCAGCCATCGACCCAGTCAACAGGGGGGGACCGGGGAGCTGTTTTTT
J gene: TRBJ2-2
V gene: TRBV4-3
D gene: -
clone size: -

CDR3 protein: CAGSFLGGSNEKLFF
CDR3 DNA: TGTGCCGGCAGCTTTCTCGGGGGCTCTAATGAAAAACTGTTTTTT
J gene: TRBJ1-4
V gene: TRBV7-9
D gene: -
clone size: -

CDR3 protein: CASGFHYLGRGEGYTF
CDR3 DNA: TGTGCCAGCGGTTTCCATTATCTGGGCAGGGGGGAAGGCTACACCTTC
J gene: TRBJ1-2
V gene: TRBV28
D gene: TRBD1
clone size: few

CDR3 protein: CASSREVGRDEQFF
CDR3 DNA: TGTGCCAGCAGCCGCGAAGTGGGGAGGGATGAGCAGTTCTTC
J gene: TRBJ2-1
V gene: TRBV3-1
D gene: TRBD2
clone size: -

CDR3 protein: CASSLWTDTQYF
CDR3 DNA: TGTGCCAGCAGCCTCTGGACAGATACGCAGTATTTT
J gene: TRBJ2-3
V gene: TRBV13
D gene: -
clone size: -

CDR3 protein: CASSKTGGNYGYTF
CDR3 DNA: TGTGCCAGCAGTAAGACAGGGGGTAACTATGGCTACACCTTC
J gene: TRBJ1-2
V gene: TRBV6-5
D gene: TRBD1
clone size: few

CDR3 protein: CASSYSGTLVKNIQYF
CDR3 DNA: TGTGCCAGCAGTTACTCGGGGACTTTGGTCAAAAACATTCAGTACTTC
J gene: TRBJ2-4
V gene: TRBV6-2/TRBV6-3
D gene: -
clone size: -

CDR3 protein: CASSTQGGFSPLHF
CDR3 DNA: TGTGCCAGCAGCACTCAGGGTGGCTTTTCACCCCTCCACTTT
J gene: TRBJ1-6
V gene: TRBV7-2
D gene: -
clone size: -

CDR3 protein: CASSVGGSEKLFF
CDR3 DNA: TGTGCCAGCAGCGTAGGAGGATCTGAAAAACTGTTTTTT
J gene: TRBJ1-4
V gene: TRBV7-2
D gene: -
clone size: few

CDR3 protein: CASSFSTTGRYKFF
CDR3 DNA: TGTGCCAGCAGCTTCTCGACGACAGGGCGTTACAAGTTCTTC
J gene: TRBJ2-1
V gene: TRBV5-6
D gene: TRBD1
clone size: -

CDR3 protein: CASSPDRGNEQFF
CDR3 DNA: TGTGCCAGCAGTCCGGACAGGGGTAATGAGCAGTTCTTC
J gene: TRBJ2-1
V gene: TRBV12-3/TRBV12-4
D gene: TRBD1
clone size: many

CDR3 protein: CSARILMNTEAFF
CDR3 DNA: TGCAGCGCCCGGATCCTTATGAACACTGAAGCTTTCTTT
J gene: TRBJ1-1
V gene: TRBV29-1
D gene: -
clone size: -

CDR3 protein: CSASRQGPLGTGNQPQHF
CDR3 DNA: TGCAGTGCCAGTAGACAGGGTCCCCTCGGGACTGGAAACCAGCCCCAGCATTTT
J gene: TRBJ1-5
V gene: TRBV20-1
D gene: TRBD1
clone size: -

CDR3 protein: CASSLRDRAPFGGELFF
CDR3 DNA: TGTGCCAGCTCGTTGAGGGACCGAGCCCCGTTTGGCGGGGAGCTGTTTTTT
J gene: TRBJ2-2
V gene: TRBV18
D gene: -
clone size: -

CDR3 protein: CASSQGEGASNSPLHF
CDR3 DNA: TGTGCCAGCAGCCAAGGGGAGGGGGCTTCAAATTCACCCCTCCACTTT
J gene: TRBJ1-6
V gene: TRBV13
D gene: TRBD1
clone size: -

CDR3 protein: CSAREVAGTSGYTF
CDR3 DNA: TGCAGTGCTAGAGAGGTGGCAGGGACCAGCGGCTACACCTTC
J gene: TRBJ1-2
V gene: TRBV20-1
D gene: -
clone size: few

CDR3 protein: CASSSRTGNQETQYF
CDR3 DNA: TGTGCCAGCAGTTCCCGGACAGGGAACCAAGAGACCCAGTACTTC
J gene: TRBJ2-5
V gene: TRBV27
D gene: TRBD1
clone size: many

CDR3 protein: CASSLSQGALGTEAFF
CDR3 DNA: TGTGCCAGCAGCTTATCTCAGGGGGCGTTGGGCACTGAAGCTTTCTTT
J gene: TRBJ1-1
V gene: TRBV7-9
D gene: TRBD1
clone size: -

CDR3 protein: CAISRGPLNSPLHF
CDR3 DNA: TGTGCCATCAGTCGGGGGCCCCTAAATTCACCCCTCCACTTT
J gene: TRBJ1-6
V gene: TRBV10-3
D gene: -
clone size: -

CDR3 protein: CASSFLTGGGYYNEQYF
CDR3 DNA: TGCGCCAGCAGCTTTTTAACAGGGGGCGGATACTACAATGAGCAGTACTTC
J gene: TRBJ2-7
V gene: TRBV5-1
D gene: TRBD1
clone size: -